The source of this T cell receptor (beta chain) is a study of CD8 T cells in ankylosing spondylitis. As regards this clonotype: Its antigen is not known.

The study's findings and limits: Prior work had noted some motif variants in reactive arthritis blood and synovial fluid. Reports say disease-linked clones showed up significantly more in matched ankylosing spondylitis synovial fluid. A motif of roughly 8 highly homologous TCR beta variants was seen as apparently characteristic of ankylosing spondylitis blood.

Quantitative barcoded 5'-RACE was used to prepare TCR beta libraries. MiXCR, run by TCRdb on the 5' RACE reads, gives a single entry per CDR3 protein. The repertoire holds around 250,000 distinct CDR3 sequences, with around 10% as singletons. Trimming left V 0 bases short and J 9 bases short, with 20 bases between. The CDR3 covers 15 residues. Germline assignment: CDR1 DFQATT and CDR2 SNEGSKA (reference sequence). The specimen was blood, either unsorted or a sorted T cell fraction (not recorded which). The sequence came from a male donor with ankylosing spondylitis or in good health (not recorded which). The chain uses TRBV20-1 and TRBJ2-5; D not certain. The DNA for the CDR3 is TGCAGTGCTAGAGATTATGCCGTCCAGGTGAACGCCCAGTACTTC. It yields the protein CSARDYAVQVNAQYF.